This paragraph covers one T cell receptor (beta chain) sequence. Trimming pared 0 bases from V and 2 bases from J, leaving 11 bases between. The germline V gene has CDR1 LGHDT and CDR2 YNNKEL (reference sequence). The CDR3 is made up of 15 amino acids. Generated by immunoSEQ multiplex PCR, the TCRdb table keeps only in-frame clones and is missing some. The sample includes about 410,000 clones, about 85% of them seen just once. Treatment specified: roughly 18 received Ad26.COV2.S at low or high dose, single or two shots; about five received placebo; per-sample allocation not given. Sampling was done on day 63 after the first vaccine or placebo injection. Expressing Wuhan-strain SARS-CoV-2 spike, an Ad26 vector served as the vaccine. The data stem from a study of Ad26.COV2.S vaccination and SARS-CoV-2 variants.

J is TRBJ2-7 and V is TRBV3-1 (or the pseudogene TRBV3-2), with a weak D call TRBD2 (5 bases). This TCR was sampled from a person aged 18 to 65 who received the Ad26.COV2.S COVID-19 vaccine or a placebo. Sequenced here: peripheral blood, sampled in a trial of Ad26.COV2.S vaccine versus placebo. CDR3 loop: CASSQESGEPYEQYF. The CDR3 DNA reads as TGTGCCAGCAGCCAAGAATCCGGGGAGCCCTACGAGCAGTACTTC.